Listed here is a single T cell receptor beta chain. Its target is unknown. The CDR3 sequence is 14 residues long. V was clipped by 8 bases and J by 0 bases, with 12 bases between them. Germline CDR1 MNHNY, CDR2 SVGAGI (reference sequence). The data belong to a study of cytomegalovirus exposure and HLA in healthy donors. The table came from immunoSEQ multiplex PCR; TCRdb's copy has only in-frame clones and leaves some out. The profile shows about 190,000 clones, approximately 84% of them singletons. General study results and limits: Researchers catalogued roughly 150 TCR beta chains as cytomegalovirus-associated.

The TCR originated in a man younger than 35 in good health and CMV-seropositive. V gene TRBV6-6 combines with J gene TRBJ2-3, with D tentatively TRBD2 (6 bases). Sample: PBMCs. This CDR3 is CASASRGSTDTQYF. CDR3 sequence (DNA): TGTGCCAGCGCATCCCGGGGGAGCACAGATACGCAGTATTTT.